This is a list of T cell receptor beta chains from one sample in a study of human T cells and chemical hapten exposure. TCRdb reprocessed the RACE reads with MiXCR, giving one entry per CDR3 protein. The repertoire consists of fewer than 80,000 distinct CDR3 sequences, with about a tenth occurring once and the leading ten covering approximately 7%. The sequences come from whole blood, collected in connection with sensitization to the hapten diphenylcyclopropenone (DPC). These receptors came from a woman aged 45-65 years with alopecia areata. Some clones in this sample may be carry-over from other donors' samples. The CDR3 runs from the conserved cysteine through the conserved F or W. Each record gives: CDR3 protein, CDR3 DNA, D gene, J gene, V gene, clone size, CDR3 length. The D gene is left open where the match is weak. A clone size is listed for some rows: how often the clone was seen (once, few, many), or a class if it is expanded.

CDR3: CASSLEGRDQPQHF
DNA: TGTGCCAGCAGCTTGGAGGGGAGAGATCAGCCCCAGCATTTT
D: .
J: TRBJ1-5
V: TRBV5-4
size: many
length: 14

CDR3: CASSWGRQETQYF
DNA: TGTGCCAGCAGTTGGGGCCGACAAGAGACCCAGTACTTC
D: .
J: TRBJ2-5
V: TRBV6-5
size: many
length: 13

CDR3: CASSFTGLDGANVLTF
DNA: TGTGCCAGCAGCTTCACAGGGCTGGATGGGGCCAACGTCCTGACTTTC
D: .
J: TRBJ2-6
V: TRBV7-9
size: .
length: 16

CDR3: CASSVLAGNTDTQYF
DNA: TGTGCCAGCAGCGTTCTAGCGGGAAACACAGATACGCAGTATTTT
D: TRBD2
J: TRBJ2-3
V: TRBV9
size: many
length: 15

CDR3: CASSPWGGSGGNSPLHF
DNA: TGTGCCAGCAGCCCTTGGGGGGGTTCAGGGGGCAATTCACCCCTCCACTTT
D: TRBD1
J: TRBJ1-6
V: TRBV5-4
size: .
length: 17

CDR3: CASSLADGTNQETQYF
DNA: TGCGCCAGCAGCTTGGCCGATGGCACGAACCAAGAGACCCAGTACTTC
D: .
J: TRBJ2-5
V: TRBV5-1
size: .
length: 16

CDR3: CASTDSSYEQYF
DNA: TGTGCCAGTACGGATAGCTCCTACGAGCAGTACTTC
D: .
J: TRBJ2-7
V: TRBV2
size: .
length: 12

CDR3: CAKGDRVGADTQYF
DNA: TGCGCCAAAGGGGACAGGGTGGGCGCAGATACGCAGTATTTT
D: TRBD1
J: TRBJ2-3
V: TRBV23-1
size: many
length: 14

CDR3: CASSTPPPTGGGREQYF
DNA: TGCGCCAGCAGCACCCCCCCCCCGACGGGAGGGGGGCGAGAGCAGTACTTC
D: TRBD2
J: TRBJ2-7
V: TRBV5-1
size: few
length: 17

CDR3: CASSSLAGSYNEQFF
DNA: TGTGCCAGCAGCTCGTTAGCGGGAAGCTACAATGAGCAGTTCTTC
D: TRBD2
J: TRBJ2-1
V: TRBV7-6
size: many
length: 15

CDR3: CASRDYTGTSSNEQFF
DNA: TGTGCCAGTAGGGATTATACCGGGACTAGCAGTAATGAGCAGTTCTTC
D: TRBD2
J: TRBJ2-1
V: TRBV19
size: few
length: 16

CDR3: CAWSFKTNYGYTF
DNA: TGTGCCTGGAGTTTTAAAACAAACTATGGCTACACCTTC
D: .
J: TRBJ1-2
V: TRBV30
size: .
length: 13

CDR3: CSASRQGASEKLFF
DNA: TGCAGTGCTTCCCGACAGGGGGCAAGCGAAAAACTGTTTTTT
D: TRBD1
J: TRBJ1-4
V: TRBV20-1
size: many
length: 14

CDR3: CASSLQGPPDTQYF
DNA: TGCGCCAGCAGCTTACAGGGTCCTCCAGATACGCAGTATTTT
D: .
J: TRBJ2-3
V: TRBV5-1
size: many
length: 14

CDR3: CASSQDRVNEKLFF
DNA: TGTGCCAGCAGCCAAGATAGAGTTAATGAAAAACTGTTTTTT
D: .
J: TRBJ1-4
V: TRBV4-2
size: few
length: 14

CDR3: CASATEMNTEAFF
DNA: TGTGCCAGCGCCACAGAAATGAACACTGAAGCTTTCTTT
D: .
J: TRBJ1-1
V: TRBV2
size: few
length: 13

CDR3: CASSYLPRTNEQFF
DNA: TGTGCCAGCAGTTACCTTCCAAGGACCAATGAGCAGTTCTTC
D: .
J: TRBJ2-1
V: TRBV6-2/TRBV6-3
size: many
length: 14